The source of this T cell receptor (beta chain) is a study of blood T cells in healthy people across ages. The second PCR ran roughly 7 to 11 cycles with a sample-barcoded 5' primer and J-beta primers. TCRdb called the 5' RACE reads again in MiXCR, with one record for every CDR3 protein. Of around 800,000 distinct CDR3 sequences listed, approximately 65% are singletons. Whole-study results and caveats: Higher diversity, along with more naive CD4+ cells, distinguished long-lived donors from aged donors.

Germline V gives CDR1 KGHDR, CDR2 SFDVKD. V dropped 4 bases and J dropped 1 base, with 12 bases sitting between them. The length of the CDR3 is 15 residues. Regarding this clonotype: The antigen is not known.

Sample: blood. The chain uses TRBV24-1 and TRBJ2-5; no reliable D call. The clonotype originates from a man aged 25 to 40 in good health. The CDR3: CATSDPANLQETQYF. The CDR3 DNA sequence: TGTGCCACCAGTGACCCGGCGAACCTCCAAGAGACCCAGTACTTC.